This T cell receptor beta chain was captured in a study of STAT5B mutations in CD4+ large granular lymphocyte leukemia. As for the study in general: Among healthy controls, a particular HLA allele went with more CDR3 'QG' motifs.

The repertoire was sequenced with immunoSEQ multiplex PCR; TCRdb's copy has only in-frame clones and lacks some. The sample consists of 20,000 to 25,000 clones, 70% of them appearing once. With 5 bases removed from V and 0 bases from J, the gap between germline ends came to 14 bases. The CDR3 sequence is 15 residues long. Germline values: CDR1 KGHSH, CDR2 LQKENI. This chain joins TRBV18 and TRBJ2-7, with D perhaps matching TRBD1 (6 bases). This TCR was sampled from a human donor in good health. The source material was CD4+ T cells from blood buffy coats. CDR3 nucleotides: TGTGCCAGCTCATCACACAGGGCCCGCTCCTACGAGCAGTACTTC. As protein: CASSSHRARSYEQYF.